The 20 T cell receptor beta chains listed next were all sequenced from one sample in a study of CD4 and CD8 cells across lung adenocarcinoma regions. One entry per CDR3 protein results from TCRdb running MiXCR on the PCR reads. The data hold 7,500 to 9,000 distinct CDR3 sequences, with about 56% observed a single time. Sample: CD4+ T cells from the center of a lung tumor. The source is a female donor with lung adenocarcinoma. The CD4 and CD8 labels of this study may be unreliable.

This clonotype has just one count. The chain joins TRBV6-1 to TRBJ2-5; D uncertain. Judging by the DNA end, TRBJ2-1 fits better; the J call may be wrong. Germline-derived CDR1 and CDR2 are MNHNS and SASEGT. The CDR3 runs 12 residues. Here the CDR3 reads CASSGQYNEQFF. CDR3 bases: TGTGCCAGCTCCGGCCAATACAATGAGCAGTTCTTC.

This chain uses TRBV27 with TRBJ2-3; TRBD1 or TRBD2 may be the D gene (5 bases each). This CDR3 contains 15 residues. The V end lost 5 bases, the J end lost 5 bases, and 17 bases lay between the germline ends. Per germline, CDR1 MNHEY and CDR2 SMNVEV (reference sequence). CDR3 sequence (DNA): TGTGCCAGCAGTACCCCCGGCCAGGGAGAAGATACGCAGTATTTT. Translating gives CASSTPGQGEDTQYF.

The chain joins TRBV6-1 to TRBJ2-2; D remains ambiguous. Trimming pared 6 bases from V and 13 bases from J, leaving 21 bases between. The CDR3 is made up of 14 amino acids. Germline loops: CDR1 MNHNS, CDR2 SASEGT. CDR3 sequence: CASSPHVSKETLFF. The CDR3 DNA reads as TGTGCCAGCAGCCCACATGTAAGCAAAGAGACGCTGTTTTTT.

This clonotype was picked up a small number of times. The chain has TRBV14 and TRBJ1-2; no clear D gene. The CDR3 is made up of 15 amino acids. V lost 0 bases to trimming and J lost 9 bases, with 17 bases between them. The germline V gene encodes CDR1 SGHDN and CDR2 FVKESK. The CDR3 spells CASSQDHGVVFSYTF. The CDR3 bases are TGTGCCAGCAGCCAAGACCACGGGGTGGTTTTTAGCTACACCTTC.

Concerning this clonotype: The junction does not match germline at one end; this may be a read error. The rearrangement joins TRBV7-2 to TRBJ2-4, with D perhaps TRBD2 (7 bases). The CDR3 totals 16 residues. Germline CDR1 reads SGHTA; CDR2 reads FQGNSA. CDR3: CASSVSGAGATNTQYF. CDR3 in DNA: TGTGCCAGCAGCGTCTCGGGGGCGGGAGCCACAAACACTCAGTACTTC. Variable domain in full (rest from reference TRBV7-2 and TRBJ2-4): GAGVSQSPSNKVTEKGKDVELRCDPISGHTALYWYRQSLGQGLEFLIYFQGNSAPDKSGLPSDRFSAERTGGSVSTLTIQRTQQEDSAVYLCASSVSGAGATNTQYFGAGTRLSVL.

In its sample, this clonotype was seen many times. This chain connects TRBV27 to TRBJ1-6; no firm D call. The CDR3 sequence is 15 residues long. The germline CDR1 and CDR2 sequences are MNHEY and SMNVEV (reference sequence). The V gene lost 5 bases and the J gene lost 0 bases, with 8 bases spanning the gap. CDR3 nucleotide sequence: TGTGCCAGCAGTACTACGAGCTCCTATAATTCACCCCTCCACTTT. It specifies CASSTTSSYNSPLHF.

A word on this clonotype: At one end the junction does not follow the germline gene, possibly because of a read error. The chain recombines TRBV10-3 with TRBJ2-3; 12 bases are shared with TRBD2. The CDR3 loop spans 14 amino acids. CDR1 is ENHRY, CDR2 SYGVKD, per germline. In DNA, the CDR3 is TGTGCCACCCGACTAGCGGGGGACAAAAATACGCAGTACTTT. The encoded protein is CATRLAGDKNTQYF.

In regard to this clonotype: One end of the junction fails to match germline, which may point to a read error. The chain employs TRBV27 and TRBJ2-3; D is uncertain. This CDR3 spans 16 amino acids. Germline lookup yields CDR1 MNHEY and CDR2 SMNVEV (reference sequence). CDR3: CASSLKAMGTKNMQYF. The CDR3 DNA follows: TGTGCCAGCAGTTTAAAGGCTATGGGTACCAAAAACATGCAGTACTTT.

Of note for this clonotype: Relative to the germline gene, one junction end is altered; a read error may explain this. The chain uses TRBV27 and TRBJ2-3, with D tentatively TRBD1 or TRBD2 (7 bases each). The CDR3 has 16 amino acids. Germline values: CDR1 MNHEY, CDR2 SMNVEV (reference sequence). In nucleotides, the CDR3 is TGTGCCAGCGGGGCCAGGGGGGGGGGAGGCACAGAGACGCAGTATTTT. It codes for CASGARGGGGTETQYF.

The chain has TRBV7-3 and TRBJ2-1; D is undetermined. Germline lookup yields CDR1 SGHTA and CDR2 FQGTGA. CDR3 size: 13 residues. Trimming left V 6 bases short and J 8 bases short, with 14 bases between. CDR3 amino acids: CASSPTKTHEQFF. The CDR3 DNA reads TGTGCCAGCAGTCCGACCAAGACCCATGAGCAGTTCTTC.

This clonotype showed up many times. CDR3 sequence (DNA): TGTGCCAGCAGCTTAGACAGCATTCAGTACTTC. Protein product: CASSLDSIQYF. The chain couples TRBV7-2 to TRBJ2-4; unclear D gene. The CDR3 consists of 11 residues. Trimming pared 1 base from V and 9 bases from J, leaving 4 bases between. CDR1 and CDR2 (germline): SGHTA, FQGNSA.

As regards this clonotype: One end of the junction is discordant with germline, which a read error may explain. This sequence joins TRBV6-5 and TRBJ2-2; 7 bases map to TRBD2. CDR3 length: 14 residues. Germline V gene lookup returns CDR1 MNHEY and CDR2 SVGAGI. Written as DNA, the CDR3 is TGTGCCAGCAGTTACTGGGGGGGAACCGATGAGCAGTTTTTT. It yields the protein CASSYWGGTDEQFF.

The chain employs TRBV7-2 and TRBJ2-3; TRBD2 might be the D (7 bases). Germline CDR1 is SGHTA and CDR2 is FQGNSA. This CDR3 has 16 residues. V was cut by 5 bases and J by 2 bases, with 17 bases left in between. CDR3 in amino acids: CASSPRGGGDTDTQYF. CDR3 nucleotide sequence: TGTGCCAGCAGCCCTAGGGGGGGGGGAGACACAGATACGCAGTATTTT.

This clonotype has just one count. Germline is not matched at one junction end, which may reflect a read error. The chain joins TRBV6-5 to TRBJ2-3, with a tentative D call TRBD2 (7 bases). This CDR3 comprises 20 residues. Germline values: CDR1 MNHEY, CDR2 SVGAGI. The CDR3 coding sequence is TGTGCCAGCAGTTACGGGGGGCTAGCGGCCTTACTGTGGGGCAAAGAGACGCAGTACTTT. Translation: CASSYGGLAALLWGKETQYF.

In its sample, this clonotype ranks as large. The chain recombines TRBV6-5 with TRBJ2-2; either TRBD1 or TRBD2 may supply D (5 bases each). This CDR3 spans 17 amino acids. Germline loops: CDR1 MNHEY, CDR2 SVGAGI. The ends were cut back, 5 bases at V and 4 bases at J, with 20 bases in the middle. The CDR3 coding sequence is TGTGCCAGCAGTCGGTCCTTGGGGGATTTGATCACCGGGGAGCTGTTTTTT. It codes for CASSRSLGDLITGELFF.

This clonotype occurred once. The chain joins TRBV6-4 to TRBJ2-1; a possible D gene is TRBD2 (6 bases). The length of the CDR3 is 14 residues. Germline lookup yields CDR1 MRHNA and CDR2 SNTAGT. V dropped 3 bases and J dropped 6 bases, with 12 bases sitting between them. The CDR3: CASSDTGEGNEQFF. For the CDR3, the DNA is TGTGCCAGCAGTGATACGGGAGAGGGCAATGAGCAGTTCTTC.

In its sample, this clonotype was seen once. At one of its ends the junction is not consistent with the germline gene, which may arise from a read error. The V gene is TRBV6-1, the J gene TRBJ2-5; D tentatively fits TRBD1 or TRBD2 (5 bases each). Germline assignment: CDR1 MNHNS and CDR2 SASEGT. This CDR3 region has 14 residues. CDR3 in amino acids: CASSGDGDPETQYF. As DNA, the CDR3 is TGTGCGAGCAGTGGGGACGGAGACCCAGAGACGCAGTACTTC.

This clonotype is labeled as large (0.1 to 1%). The chain carries TRBV27 and TRBJ2-4; 9 bases agree with TRBD2. The J segment lost 9 bases and the V segment lost 3 bases, leaving 6 bases of the junction unmatched. Germline loops: CDR1 MNHEY, CDR2 SMNVEV (reference sequence). The CDR3 covers 14 residues. CDR3 residues: CASSFSSGSTIQYF. CDR3 nucleotides: TGTGCCAGCAGTTTTAGTAGCGGGAGTACCATTCAGTACTTC.

Only a few counts were recorded for this clonotype. The chain recombines TRBV27 with TRBJ2-1; D is possibly TRBD1 (5 bases). Trimming cost V 4 bases and J 7 bases, with 14 bases left between them. The CDR3 totals 14 residues. Germline CDR1 is MNHEY and CDR2 is SMNVEV (reference sequence). CDR3 in amino acids: CASSSWGAGNEQFF. For the CDR3, the DNA is TGTGCCAGCAGTTCCTGGGGCGCCGGGAATGAGCAGTTCTTC.

In its sample, this clonotype was seen a few times. The chain employs TRBV10-1 and TRBJ2-3; D is ambiguous. The CDR3 length is 14 residues. The V end was cut by 7 bases, the J end by 4 bases, with 15 bases between. Germline CDR1 WNHNN, CDR2 SYGVQD (reference sequence). The CDR3 here is CASKVRQDPDTQYF. In DNA, the CDR3 is TGCGCCAGCAAGGTCAGGCAAGACCCAGATACGCAGTATTTT.